This T cell receptor beta chain was profiled in a study of tumor and adjacent non-tumor tissue in lung cancer. Study-level results: Compared with tumor, normal lung showed significantly lower TCR diversity. Shorter survival was associated with higher TCR diversity in tumors. Top 100 clones took a larger repertoire share in normal lung.

This clonotype is labeled as medium-sized. Its antigen is undetermined. RNA was extracted from bulk tissue without any cell sorting. Distant lung tissue was collected more than 3 cm away from the tumor edge. Donors were chemotherapy-naive, newly diagnosed lung cancer surgical patients in China, August–November 2014. A modified ARM-PCR protocol with three rounds of nested PCR amplified TCRbeta. Each CDR3 protein is one row after TCRdb ran MiXCR on the multiplex PCR reads. The repertoire holds over 40,000 distinct CDR3 sequences, with 70% to 80% as singletons. Germline V gives CDR1 MNHNS, CDR2 SASEGT. V was trimmed by 11 bases and J by 0 bases, leaving 6 bases between them. The CDR3 has 11 residues.

The rearrangement links TRBV6-1 to TRBJ2-3; no definite D call. The TCR originated in an older woman with non-small cell lung cancer. The sequencing input was distant non-tumor lung tissue. CDR3 sequence reads: CAASSTDTQYF. Here the CDR3 DNA reads TGTGCCGCCTCGAGCACAGATACGCAGTATTTT.